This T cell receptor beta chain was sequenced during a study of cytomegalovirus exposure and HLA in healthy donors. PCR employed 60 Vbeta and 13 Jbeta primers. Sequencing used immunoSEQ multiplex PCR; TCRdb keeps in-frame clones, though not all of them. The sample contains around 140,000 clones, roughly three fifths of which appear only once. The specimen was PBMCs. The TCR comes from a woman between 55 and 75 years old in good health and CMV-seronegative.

For the CDR3, the DNA is TGCGCCAGCAGCTTGGTAGCGGGAAAAGATACGCAGTATTTT. Translated, it gives CASSLVAGKDTQYF. The chain has TRBV5-1 and TRBJ2-3; 8 bases align to TRBD2. The CDR3 is 14 residues long. The J segment lost 5 bases and the V segment lost 0 bases, leaving 2 bases of the junction unmatched. Germline V gene data show CDR1 as SGHRS and CDR2 as YFSETQ.